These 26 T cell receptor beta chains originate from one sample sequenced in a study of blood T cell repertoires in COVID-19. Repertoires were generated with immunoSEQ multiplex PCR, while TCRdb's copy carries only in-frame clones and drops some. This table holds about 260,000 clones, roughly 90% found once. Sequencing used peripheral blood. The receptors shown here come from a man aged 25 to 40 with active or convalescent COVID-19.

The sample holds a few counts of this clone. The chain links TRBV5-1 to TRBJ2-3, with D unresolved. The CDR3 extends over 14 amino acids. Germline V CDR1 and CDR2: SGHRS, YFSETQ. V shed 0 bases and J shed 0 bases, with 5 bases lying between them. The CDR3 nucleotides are TGCGCCAGCAGCTTGGTCCAGAGCACAGATACGCAGTATTTT. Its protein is CASSLVQSTDTQYF. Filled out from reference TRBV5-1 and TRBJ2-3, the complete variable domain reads KAGVTQTPRYLIKTRGQQVTLSCSPISGHRSVSWYQQTPGQGLQFLFEYFSETQRNKGNFPGRFSGRQFSNSRSEMNVSTLELGDSALYLCASSLVQSTDTQYFGPGTRLTVL.

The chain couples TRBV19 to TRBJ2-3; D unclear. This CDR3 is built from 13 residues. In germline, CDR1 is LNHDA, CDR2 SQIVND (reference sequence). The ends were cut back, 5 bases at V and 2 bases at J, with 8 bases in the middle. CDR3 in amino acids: CASSQVATDTQYF. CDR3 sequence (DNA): TGTGCCAGTAGTCAGGTCGCCACAGATACGCAGTATTTT. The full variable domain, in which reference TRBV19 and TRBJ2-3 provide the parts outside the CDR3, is DGGITQSPKYLFRKEGQNVTLSCEQNLNHDAMYWYRQDPGQGLRLIYYSQIVNDFQKGDIAEGYSVSREKKESFPLTVTSAQKNPTAFYLCASSQVATDTQYFGPGTRLTVL.

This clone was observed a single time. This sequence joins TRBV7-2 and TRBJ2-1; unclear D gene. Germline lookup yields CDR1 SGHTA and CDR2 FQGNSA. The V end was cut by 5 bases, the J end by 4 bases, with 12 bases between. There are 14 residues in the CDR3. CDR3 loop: CASSVRYPYNEQFF. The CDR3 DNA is TGTGCCAGCAGCGTCCGGTACCCTTACAATGAGCAGTTCTTC.

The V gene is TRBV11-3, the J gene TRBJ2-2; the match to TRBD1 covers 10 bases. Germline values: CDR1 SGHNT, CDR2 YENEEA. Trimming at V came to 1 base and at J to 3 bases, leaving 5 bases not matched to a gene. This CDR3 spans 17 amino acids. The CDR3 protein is CASSLGPGQGYTGELFF. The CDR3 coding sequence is TGTGCCAGCAGCTTAGGGCCGGGACAGGGGTACACCGGGGAGCTGTTTTTT.

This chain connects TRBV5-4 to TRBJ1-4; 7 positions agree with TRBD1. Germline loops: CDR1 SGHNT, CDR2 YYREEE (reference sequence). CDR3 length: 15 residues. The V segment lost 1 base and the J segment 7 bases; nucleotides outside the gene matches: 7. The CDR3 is CASSLRQGSFEKLFF. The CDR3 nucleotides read TGTGCCAGCAGCTTGAGACAGGGCTCTTTTGAAAAACTGTTTTTT.

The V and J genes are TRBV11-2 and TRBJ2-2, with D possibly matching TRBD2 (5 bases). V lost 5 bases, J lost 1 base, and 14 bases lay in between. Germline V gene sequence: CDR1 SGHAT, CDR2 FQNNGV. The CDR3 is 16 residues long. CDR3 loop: CASSLRGSENTGELFF. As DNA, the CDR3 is TGTGCCAGCAGCCTCCGGGGTAGCGAGAACACCGGGGAGCTGTTTTTT.

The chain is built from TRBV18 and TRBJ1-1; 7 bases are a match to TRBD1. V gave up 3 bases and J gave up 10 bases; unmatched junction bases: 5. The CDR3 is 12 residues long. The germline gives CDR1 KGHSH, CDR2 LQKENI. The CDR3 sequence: CASSPRTGSAFF. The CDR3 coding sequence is TGTGCCAGCTCACCGCGGACAGGATCAGCTTTCTTT.

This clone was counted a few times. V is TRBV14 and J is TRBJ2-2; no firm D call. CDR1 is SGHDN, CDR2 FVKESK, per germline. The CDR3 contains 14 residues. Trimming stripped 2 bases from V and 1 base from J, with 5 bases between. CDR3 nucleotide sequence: TGTGCCAGCAGCCAAACACGGAACACCGGGGAGCTGTTTTTT. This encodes CASSQTRNTGELFF. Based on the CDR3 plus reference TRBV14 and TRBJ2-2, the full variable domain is EAGVTQFPSHSVIEKGQTVTLRCDPISGHDNLYWYRRVMGKEIKFLLHFVKESKQDESGMPNNRFLAERTGGTYSTLKVQPAELEDSGVYFCASSQTRNTGELFFGEGSRLTVL.

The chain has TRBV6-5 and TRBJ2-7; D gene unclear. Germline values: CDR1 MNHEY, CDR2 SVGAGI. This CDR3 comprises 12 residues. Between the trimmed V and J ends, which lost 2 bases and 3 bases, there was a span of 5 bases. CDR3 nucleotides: TGTGCCAGCAGTTACACGGGCTACGAGCAGTACTTC. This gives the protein CASSYTGYEQYF.

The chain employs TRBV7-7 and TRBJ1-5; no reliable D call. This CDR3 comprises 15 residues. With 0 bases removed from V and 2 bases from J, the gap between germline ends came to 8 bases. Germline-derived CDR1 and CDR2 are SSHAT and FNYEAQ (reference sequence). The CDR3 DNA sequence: TGTGCCAGCAGCTTAGCGTGCCAGGGCAATCAGCCCCAGCATTTT. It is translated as CASSLACQGNQPQHF.

CDR3 nucleotide sequence: TGTGCCAGCAGCTTTGGGCAGGGGGCCTTCCCCACTGAAGCTTTCTTT. It specifies CASSFGQGAFPTEAFF. J is TRBJ1-1 and V is TRBV5-4; 8 nucleotides match TRBD1. The ends lost 2 bases at V and 4 bases at J; junction bases unmatched: 10. The CDR3 sequence is 16 residues long. CDR1 and CDR2 from the germline V gene are SGHNT and YYREEE (reference sequence).

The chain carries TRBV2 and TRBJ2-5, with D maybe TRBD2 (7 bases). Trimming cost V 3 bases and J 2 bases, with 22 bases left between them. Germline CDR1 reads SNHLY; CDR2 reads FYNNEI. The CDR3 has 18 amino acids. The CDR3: CASSESMAGAPKQETQYF. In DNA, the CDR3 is TGTGCCAGCAGTGAGTCTATGGCGGGGGCCCCGAAGCAAGAGACCCAGTACTTC.

The chain's CDR3 is CASSSGTGGYNEQFF. The DNA of the CDR3 is TGTGCCAGCAGCTCCGGGACAGGGGGCTACAATGAGCAGTTCTTC. This chain joins TRBV13 and TRBJ2-1, with 11 positions matching TRBD1. The CDR3 totals 15 residues. Germline loops: CDR1 PRHDT, CDR2 FYEKMQ (reference sequence). The V segment lost 4 bases and the J segment 3 bases; nucleotides outside the gene matches: 2.

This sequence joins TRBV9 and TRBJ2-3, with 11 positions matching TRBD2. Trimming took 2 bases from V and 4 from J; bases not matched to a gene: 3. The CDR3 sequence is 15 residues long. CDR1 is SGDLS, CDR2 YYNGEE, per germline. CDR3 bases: TGTGCCAGCAGCGTGACTAGCGGGGTATCAGATACGCAGTATTTT. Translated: CASSVTSGVSDTQYF.

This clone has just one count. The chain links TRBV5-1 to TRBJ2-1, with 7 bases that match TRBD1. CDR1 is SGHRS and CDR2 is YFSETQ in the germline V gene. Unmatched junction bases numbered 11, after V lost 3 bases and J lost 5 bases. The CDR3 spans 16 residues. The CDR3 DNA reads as TGCGCCAGCAGCTACGACCGGGACAGCCTAGACAATGAGCAGTTCTTC. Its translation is CASSYDRDSLDNEQFF.

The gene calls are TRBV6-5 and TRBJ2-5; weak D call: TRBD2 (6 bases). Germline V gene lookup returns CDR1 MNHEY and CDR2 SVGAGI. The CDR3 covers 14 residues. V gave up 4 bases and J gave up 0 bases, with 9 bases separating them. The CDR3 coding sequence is TGTGCCAGCAGTTTGGGACTGAACCAAGAGACCCAGTACTTC. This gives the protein CASSLGLNQETQYF.

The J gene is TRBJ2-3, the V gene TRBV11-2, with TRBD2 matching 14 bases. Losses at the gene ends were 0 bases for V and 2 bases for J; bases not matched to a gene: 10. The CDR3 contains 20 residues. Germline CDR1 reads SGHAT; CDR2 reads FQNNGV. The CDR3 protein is CASSLEPRTSGGPNTDTQYF. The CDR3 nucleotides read TGTGCCAGCAGCTTAGAACCCCGGACTAGCGGGGGGCCGAACACAGATACGCAGTATTTT.

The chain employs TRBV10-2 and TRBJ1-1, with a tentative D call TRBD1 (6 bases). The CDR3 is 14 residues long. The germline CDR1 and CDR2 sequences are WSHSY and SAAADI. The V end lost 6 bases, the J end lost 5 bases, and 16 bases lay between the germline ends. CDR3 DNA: TGCGCCAGCAGCCCCCGTGAGGGACAAACTGAAGCTTTCTTT. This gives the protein CASSPREGQTEAFF.

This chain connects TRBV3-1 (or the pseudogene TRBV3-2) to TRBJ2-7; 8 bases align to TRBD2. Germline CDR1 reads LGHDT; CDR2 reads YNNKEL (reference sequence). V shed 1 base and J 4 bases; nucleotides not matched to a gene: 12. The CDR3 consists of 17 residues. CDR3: CASSQGWRGALGYEQYF. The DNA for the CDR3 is TGTGCCAGCAGCCAAGGCTGGCGGGGGGCTCTGGGTTACGAGCAGTACTTC.

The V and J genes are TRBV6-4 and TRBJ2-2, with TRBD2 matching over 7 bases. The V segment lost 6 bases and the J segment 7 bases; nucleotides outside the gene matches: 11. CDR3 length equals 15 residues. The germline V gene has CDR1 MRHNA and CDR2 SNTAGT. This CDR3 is CASSTQTSMGGELFF. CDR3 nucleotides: TGTGCCAGCAGCACCCAGACTAGCATGGGCGGGGAGCTGTTTTTT.

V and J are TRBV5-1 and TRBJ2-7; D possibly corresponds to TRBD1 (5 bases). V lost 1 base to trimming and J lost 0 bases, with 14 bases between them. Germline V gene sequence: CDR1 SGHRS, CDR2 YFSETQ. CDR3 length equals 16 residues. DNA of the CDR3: TGCGCCAGCAGCTTGTCGTCGACAGTGAACTCCTACGAGCAGTACTTC. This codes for CASSLSSTVNSYEQYF. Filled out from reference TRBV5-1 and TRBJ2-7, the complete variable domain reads KAGVTQTPRYLIKTRGQQVTLSCSPISGHRSVSWYQQTPGQGLQFLFEYFSETQRNKGNFPGRFSGRQFSNSRSEMNVSTLELGDSALYLCASSLSSTVNSYEQYFGPGTRLTVT.

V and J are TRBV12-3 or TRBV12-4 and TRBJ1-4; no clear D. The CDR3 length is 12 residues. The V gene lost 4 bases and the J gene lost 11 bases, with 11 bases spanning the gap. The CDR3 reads CASSYGALKLFF. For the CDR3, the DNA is TGTGCCAGCAGTTACGGAGCCCTGAAACTGTTTTTT.

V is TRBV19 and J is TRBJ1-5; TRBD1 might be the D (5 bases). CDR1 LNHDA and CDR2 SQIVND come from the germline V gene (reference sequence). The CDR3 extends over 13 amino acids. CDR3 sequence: CATSGGGNQPQHF. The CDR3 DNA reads TGTGCTACGTCGGGGGGTGGAAATCAGCCCCAGCATTTT.

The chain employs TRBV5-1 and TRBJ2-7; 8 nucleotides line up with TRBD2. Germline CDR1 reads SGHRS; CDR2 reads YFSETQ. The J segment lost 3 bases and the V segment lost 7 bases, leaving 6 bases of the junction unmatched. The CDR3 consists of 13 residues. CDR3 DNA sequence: TGCGCCAGCGGCGGGGGGTCGAACTACGAGCAGTACTTC. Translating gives CASGGGSNYEQYF.

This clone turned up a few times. The CDR3 region has the DNA TGTGCCAGCAGGGGTTCGGGGGGGCGTGGAGATACGCAGTATTTT. Translation gives CASRGSGGRGDTQYF. The chain combines TRBV7-2 with TRBJ2-3; TRBD2 aligns across 8 bases. The CDR3 length is 15 residues. Per germline, CDR1 SGHTA and CDR2 FQGNSA. V lost 6 bases and J lost 5; bases outside the gene matches: 10.

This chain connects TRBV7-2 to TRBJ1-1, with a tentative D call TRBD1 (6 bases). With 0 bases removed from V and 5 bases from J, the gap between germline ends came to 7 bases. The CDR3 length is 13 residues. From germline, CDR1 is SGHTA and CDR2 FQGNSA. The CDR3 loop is CASSLAQGTEAFF. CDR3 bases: TGTGCCAGCAGCTTAGCCCAGGGGACTGAAGCTTTCTTT.